This entry describes one T cell receptor beta chain. The data were taken from a study of shared clonotypes between healthy human individuals. Measured with immunoSEQ multiplex PCR; TCRdb has only the in-frame clones, and not every one. This sample has about 2.3 million clones, with roughly 90% found just once. Trimming took off 5 bases at V and 1 base at J, with 10 bases between the two ends. Germline V gene sequence: CDR1 MNHEY, CDR2 SMNVEV (reference sequence). This CDR3 has 14 residues. This clonotype originated in a man between 18 and 29 years old in good health. Some clones in this sample may be carry-over from other donors' samples. What was sequenced was naive CD4+ T cells from PBMCs. Regarding subset: CD45RA+ positively selected. The chain links TRBV27 to TRBJ2-3, with D unresolved. CDR3 in DNA: TGTGCCAGCAGTCTAGATACGGGCACAGATACGCAGTATTTT. Translated: CASSLDTGTDTQYF.